This passage covers 11 T cell receptor beta chains from one sample sequenced in a study of T cell responses to AZD1222 COVID-19 vaccine. The table came from immunoSEQ multiplex PCR; TCRdb's copy has only in-frame clones and leaves some out. The sample carries fewer than 130,000 clones, approximately 92% recorded once. Material: peripheral blood, obtained on day 0 of AZD1222 vaccination. Every receptor here comes from an adult in good health.

The chain uses TRBV2 and TRBJ2-7, with 7 positions matching TRBD1. CDR3 length: 15 amino acids. Germline CDR1 SNHLY, CDR2 FYNNEI. V was pared by 5 bases and J by 2 bases, with 9 bases of the junction left unmatched. CDR3 coding DNA: TGTGCCAGCAGTCCCGACAGGGTTAGTACCTACGAGCAGTACTTC. Translation: CASSPDRVSTYEQYF.

Points on this clone: Distinct nucleotide sequences in the sample also encode this CDR3. The V gene is TRBV29-1, the J gene TRBJ1-1, with 11 bases fitting TRBD1. The J segment lost 1 base and the V segment lost 6 bases, leaving 1 base of the junction unmatched. Germline CDR1 is SQVTM and CDR2 is ANQGSEA. The CDR3 has 13 amino acids. CDR3 protein: CSVGTGGNTEAFF. The CDR3 DNA is TGCAGCGTCGGGACAGGGGGGAACACTGAAGCTTTCTTT.

The sample holds one count of this clone. The chain links TRBV9 to TRBJ1-2; 7 nucleotides match TRBD1. This CDR3 contains 14 residues. J gave up 2 bases and V 4 bases, and 5 bases lay outside the gene matches. Germline V lookup: CDR1 SGDLS, CDR2 YYNGEE. CDR3 region: CASSPLGQNYGYTF. The CDR3 DNA follows: TGTGCCAGCAGCCCATTGGGACAGAACTATGGCTACACCTTC.

This clone came up once. The chain combines TRBV30 with TRBJ2-3; a possible D gene is TRBD1 (6 bases). CDR1 is GTSNPN, CDR2 SVGIG, per germline (reference sequence). V was clipped by 0 bases and J by 6 bases, with 10 bases between them. This CDR3 has 13 residues. CDR3 bases: TGTGCCTGGAGTGTACCAGGGGCCGATACGCAGTATTTT. Encoded protein: CAWSVPGADTQYF.

This clone was seen more than once but under ten times. The chain joins TRBV6-6 to TRBJ2-7, with 8 positions matching TRBD2. V shed 2 bases, J shed 4 bases, and the junction held 4 bases outside the gene matches. Germline V CDR1 and CDR2: MNHNY, SVGAGI (reference sequence). The CDR3 extends over 14 amino acids. CDR3 in DNA: TGTGCCAGCAGTTACGGCTCTAGCGGGTACGAGCAGTACTTC. This sequence encodes CASSYGSSGYEQYF.

This clone appeared once. The chain links TRBV6-5 to TRBJ1-5; D is ambiguous. CDR1 is MNHEY, CDR2 SVGAGI, per germline. V lost 6 bases and J lost 6, with 15 bases in between. This CDR3 contains 14 residues. CDR3 in amino acids: CASSVEGGGQPQHF. The CDR3 nucleotides are TGTGCCAGCAGCGTAGAGGGTGGTGGTCAGCCCCAGCATTTT.

The J gene is TRBJ1-6, the V gene TRBV5-6; perhaps TRBD1 as D (6 bases). This CDR3 region has 16 residues. In germline, CDR1 is SGHDT, CDR2 YYEEEE. V was cut by 4 bases and J by 10 bases, with 21 bases left in between. This chain's CDR3 is CASSPGAGTGKSPLHF. DNA for the CDR3: TGTGCCAGCAGCCCGGGGGCCGGCACAGGGAAATCACCCCTCCACTTT. The variable domain in full, with the rest retrieved from reference TRBV5-6 and TRBJ1-6, is DAGVTQSPTHLIKTRGQQVTLRCSPKSGHDTVSWYQQALGQGPQFIFQYYEEEERQRGNFPDRFSGHQFPNYSSELNVNALLLGDSALYLCASSPGAGTGKSPLHFGNGTRLTVT.

The rearrangement joins TRBV7-2 to TRBJ1-4; tentatively, D is TRBD1 (6 bases). The CDR3 is 14 residues long. Trimming removed 2 bases from V and 5 bases from J, with 9 bases in between. In germline, CDR1 is SGHTA, CDR2 FQGNSA. The CDR3 bases are TGTGCCAGCAGCTTATGGGGGCTGAATGAAAAACTGTTTTTT. The encoded protein is CASSLWGLNEKLFF.

The rearrangement joins TRBV19 to TRBJ2-1; unclear D gene. The V end lost 6 bases, the J end lost 0 bases, and 12 bases lay between the germline ends. The length of the CDR3 is 15 residues. Looked up from germline, CDR1 is LNHDA and CDR2 is SQIVND (reference sequence). The CDR3 nucleotides are TGTGCCAGTAGCCAGTCACAGAGCTCCTACAATGAGCAGTTCTTC. Translated, it gives CASSQSQSSYNEQFF.

The J gene is TRBJ1-6, the V gene TRBV6-5; tentatively, D is TRBD1 (6 bases). This CDR3 contains 16 residues. V shed 4 bases and J shed 2 bases, with 12 bases lying between them. In germline, CDR1 is MNHEY, CDR2 SVGAGI. CDR3 protein: CASSLTGKPYNSPLHF. The DNA of the CDR3 is TGTGCCAGCAGTTTAACAGGGAAACCCTATAATTCACCCCTCCACTTT.

This chain uses TRBV12-3 or TRBV12-4 with TRBJ2-7, with 7 bases that match TRBD2. V shed 10 bases and J 2 bases; nucleotides not matched to a gene: 8. The CDR3 covers 13 residues. The CDR3 DNA sequence: TGTGCCACCACGCGGGAGCTAACCTACGAGCAGTACTTC. It is translated as CATTRELTYEQYF.